Reported below is one T cell receptor beta chain. This sample was taken from a study of blood T cell repertoires in COVID-19. Study-wide context: From T cells, B-cell-depleted T cells, or PBMCs came the material, which was cDNA or gDNA.

Participant age was roughly 18 to 95 years, and participants resided in 25 or so US areas. Participants reported their clinical history, and cohort assignment relied on those reports. The CDR3 is made up of 15 amino acids. Trimming cost V 2 bases and J 4 bases, with 15 bases left between them. Germline V CDR1 and CDR2: SGDLS, YYNGEE. How the authors handled the data: Researchers report that nucleated cell counts were estimated from reference gene primer amplification. Assay used: immunoSEQ multiplex PCR; TCRdb lists only in-frame clones, some missing. V and J calls and clone size come straight from that table; D and trimming were deduced from the DNA. Of about 150,000 clones listed, around 90% are singletons.

The chain combines TRBV9 with TRBJ1-2; D not certain. This TCR came from a woman aged 40-49 years who had been exposed to COVID-19. Sequenced input: PBMCs or T cells enriched from blood (not recorded which). The CDR3 region is CASSVGNRESYGYTF. The DNA for the CDR3 is TGTGCCAGCAGCGTGGGGAACCGGGAGAGCTATGGCTACACCTTC. Supplemented by reference TRBV9 and TRBJ1-2, the full variable domain reads DSGVTQTPKHLITATGQRVTLRCSPRSGDLSVYWYQQSLDQGLQFLIQYYNGEERAKGNILERFSAQQFPDLHSELNLSSLELGDSALYFCASSVGNRESYGYTFGSGTRLTVV.